In this sample, the clone carrying this T cell receptor (beta chain) turned up once. The sample originates from a study of cytomegalovirus exposure and HLA in healthy donors. In the PCR, 60 Vbeta and 13 Jbeta primers were used. Using immunoSEQ multiplex PCR, the repertoire was profiled, and TCRdb retains in-frame clones only, with some absent. The sample contains some 110,000 clones, around three quarters of which appear only once. CDR3 length equals 13 residues. V lost 0 bases and J 0 bases, leaving 3 bases between the germline ends. The germline V gene encodes CDR1 SGHRS and CDR2 YFSETQ. The clonotype comes from a woman aged 55-70 years in good health and CMV-seropositive. The chain employs TRBV5-1 and TRBJ1-1, with D uncertain. The sequenced sample was PBMCs. Here the CDR3 reads CASSLVVNTEAFF. The CDR3 DNA follows: TGCGCCAGCAGCTTGGTCGTGAACACTGAAGCTTTCTTT.